This record covers a single T cell receptor beta chain. Its target is unknown. This sample is part of a study of CD8+ T cells in alopecia areata. Across the study: The drug, tofacitinib, lasted 6 to 18 months, followed by 6 months off drug.

The junction had 4 bases not matched to a gene; V was cut back by 5 bases and J by 6 bases. CDR3 length: 13 amino acids. CDR1 and CDR2 (germline): MNHEY, SMNVEV (reference sequence). cDNA prepared by RNA extraction and subsequent reverse transcription served as the template for sequencing. The table came from immunoSEQ multiplex PCR; TCRdb's copy has only in-frame clones and leaves some out. Of 95,000 to 100,000 clones listed, roughly 56% were seen once; the top ten hold roughly 17%. Sample treatment: oral pan-JAK inhibitor, 5-10 mg twice daily. Study-level findings and limits: The study found tofacitinib significantly decreased scalp clonality and expanded CD8+ clones among the top 100. Compared with mice, patients displayed less clear TCR sharing, possibly for HLA-related reasons. Many of the expanded lesional clones endured in scalp and blood while on tofacitinib.

V is TRBV27 and J is TRBJ1-2; TRBD1 matches at 9 bases. The clonotype was recovered from a human donor with alopecia areata. Here the sequenced sample was CD8+ T cells sorted from blood, taken at approximately week 60, from a patient treated with tofacitinib. CDR3 in amino acids: CASSPWTGDGYTF. As DNA, the CDR3 is TGTGCCAGCAGTCCATGGACAGGGGATGGCTACACCTTC.